What follows describes a single T cell receptor beta chain. The antigen remains undetermined. The sample originates from a study of T cell repertoires in cytomegalovirus infection. Overall study findings and caveats: Frequencies of public TCR beta families were cumulated, and this identified carriers of CMV plus the relevant HLA.

Via MiXCR, TCRdb re-called the reads, giving one row per CDR3 protein. Of 700,000 to 900,000 distinct CDR3 sequences in the sample, about 27% are singletons; the top ten hold over 10%. V lost 0 bases and J 2 bases, leaving 7 bases between the germline ends. The germline gives CDR1 SEHNR, CDR2 FQNEAQ (reference sequence). The length of the CDR3 is 14 residues. The material sequenced was cultured CD8+ T cells from PBMCs, taken from culture after CMV antigen stimulation. The clonotype originates from a human donor in good health (CMV status not recorded). Some clones in this sample may be carry-over from other donors' samples. The V call is TRBV7-9, the J call TRBJ1-2; D gene uncertain. The CDR3 region is CASSLAHLNYGYTF. DNA of the CDR3: TGTGCCAGCAGCTTAGCCCATTTAAACTATGGCTACACCTTC.